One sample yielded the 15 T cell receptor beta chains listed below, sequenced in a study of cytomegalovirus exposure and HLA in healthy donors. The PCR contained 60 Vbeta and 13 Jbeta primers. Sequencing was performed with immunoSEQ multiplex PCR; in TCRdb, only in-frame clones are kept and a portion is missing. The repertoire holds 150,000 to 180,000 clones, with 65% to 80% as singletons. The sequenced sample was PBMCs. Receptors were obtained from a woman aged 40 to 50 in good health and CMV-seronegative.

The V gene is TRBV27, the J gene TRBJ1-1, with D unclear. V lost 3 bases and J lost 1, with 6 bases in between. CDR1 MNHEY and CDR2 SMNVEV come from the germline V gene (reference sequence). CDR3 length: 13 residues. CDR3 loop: CASSFGGNTEAFF. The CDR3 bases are TGTGCCAGCAGTTTCGGTGGGAACACTGAAGCTTTCTTT.

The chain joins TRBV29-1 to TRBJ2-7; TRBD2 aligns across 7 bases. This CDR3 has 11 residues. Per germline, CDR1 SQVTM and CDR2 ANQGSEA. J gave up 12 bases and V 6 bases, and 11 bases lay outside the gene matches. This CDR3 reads CSVLWEAGVYF. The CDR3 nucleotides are TGCAGCGTGTTGTGGGAGGCGGGGGTGTACTTC.

CDR3: CASNPGTDYEQYF. The DNA of the CDR3 is TGTGCCAGCAACCCAGGGACAGACTACGAGCAGTACTTC. This rearrangement joins TRBV2 to TRBJ2-7, with 7 positions matching TRBD1. CDR3 length equals 13 residues. The germline gives CDR1 SNHLY, CDR2 FYNNEI. With V trimmed by 7 bases and J by 3 bases, 6 bases remained unmatched.

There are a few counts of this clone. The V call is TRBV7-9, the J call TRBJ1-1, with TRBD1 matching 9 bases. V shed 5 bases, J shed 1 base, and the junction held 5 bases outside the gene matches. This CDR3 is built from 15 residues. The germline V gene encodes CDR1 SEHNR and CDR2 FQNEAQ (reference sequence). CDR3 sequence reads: CASSPGTGRNTEAFF. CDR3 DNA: TGTGCCAGCAGCCCCGGGACAGGGCGGAACACTGAAGCTTTCTTT.

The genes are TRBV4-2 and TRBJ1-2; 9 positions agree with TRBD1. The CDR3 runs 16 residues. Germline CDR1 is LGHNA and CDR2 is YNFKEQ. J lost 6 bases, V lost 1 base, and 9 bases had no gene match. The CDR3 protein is CASSQAPGTGSDGYTF. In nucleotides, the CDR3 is TGTGCCAGCAGCCAAGCACCCGGGACAGGGAGCGATGGCTACACCTTC.

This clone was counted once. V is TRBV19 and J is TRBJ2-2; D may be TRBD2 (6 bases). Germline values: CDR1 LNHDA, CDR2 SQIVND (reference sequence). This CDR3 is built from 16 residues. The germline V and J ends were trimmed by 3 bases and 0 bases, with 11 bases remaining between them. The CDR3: CASSMTGLPNTGELFF. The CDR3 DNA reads TGTGCCAGTAGTATGACGGGACTTCCGAACACCGGGGAGCTGTTTTTT.

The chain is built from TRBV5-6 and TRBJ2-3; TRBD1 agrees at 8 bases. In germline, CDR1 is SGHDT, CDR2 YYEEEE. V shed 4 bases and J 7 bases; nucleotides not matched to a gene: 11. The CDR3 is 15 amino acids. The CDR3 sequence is CASSPGTGTYHTQYF. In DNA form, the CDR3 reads TGTGCCAGCAGCCCCGGGACAGGAACATACCATACGCAGTATTTT.

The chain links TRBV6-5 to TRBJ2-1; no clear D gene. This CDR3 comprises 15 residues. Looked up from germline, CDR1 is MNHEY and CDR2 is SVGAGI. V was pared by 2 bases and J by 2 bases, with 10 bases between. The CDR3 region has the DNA TGTGCCAGCAGTTACGTGGCGGCGGCCTACAATGAGCAGTTCTTC. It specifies CASSYVAAAYNEQFF.

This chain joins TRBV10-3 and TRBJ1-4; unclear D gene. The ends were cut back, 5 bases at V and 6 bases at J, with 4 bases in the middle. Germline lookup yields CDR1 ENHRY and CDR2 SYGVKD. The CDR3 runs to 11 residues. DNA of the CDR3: TGTGCCATCAGTAACTATGAAAAACTGTTTTTT. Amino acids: CAISNYEKLFF.

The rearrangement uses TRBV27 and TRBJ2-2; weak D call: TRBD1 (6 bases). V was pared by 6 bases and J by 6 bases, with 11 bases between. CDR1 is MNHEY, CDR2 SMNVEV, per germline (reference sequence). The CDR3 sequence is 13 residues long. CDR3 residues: CASRHPGAGELFF. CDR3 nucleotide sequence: TGTGCCAGCAGACACCCAGGGGCCGGGGAGCTGTTTTTT.

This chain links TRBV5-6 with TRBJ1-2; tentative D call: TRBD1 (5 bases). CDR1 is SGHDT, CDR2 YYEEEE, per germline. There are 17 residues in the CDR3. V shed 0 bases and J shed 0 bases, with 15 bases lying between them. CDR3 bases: TGTGCCAGCAGCTTGGGTCTACCCAGGACAACTAACTATGGCTACACCTTC. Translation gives CASSLGLPRTTNYGYTF.

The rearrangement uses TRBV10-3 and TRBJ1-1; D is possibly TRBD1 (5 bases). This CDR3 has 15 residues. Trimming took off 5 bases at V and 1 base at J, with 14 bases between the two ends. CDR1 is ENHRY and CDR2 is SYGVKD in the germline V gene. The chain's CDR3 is CAISSSVTENTEAFF. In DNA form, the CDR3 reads TGTGCCATCAGTTCCTCCGTGACAGAGAACACTGAAGCTTTCTTT.

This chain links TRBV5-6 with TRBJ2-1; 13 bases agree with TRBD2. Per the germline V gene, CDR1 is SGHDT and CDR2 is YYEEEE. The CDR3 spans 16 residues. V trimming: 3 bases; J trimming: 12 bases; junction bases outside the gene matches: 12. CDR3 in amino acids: CASSWGTSGTQGGQFF. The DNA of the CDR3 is TGTGCCAGCAGCTGGGGGACTAGCGGGACCCAAGGCGGGCAGTTCTTC.

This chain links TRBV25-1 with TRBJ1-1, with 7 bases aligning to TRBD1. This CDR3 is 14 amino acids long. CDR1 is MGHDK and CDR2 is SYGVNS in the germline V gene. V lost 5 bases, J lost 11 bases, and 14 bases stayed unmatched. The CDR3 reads CASSSWGQRAYAFF. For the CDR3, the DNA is TGTGCCAGCAGTTCCTGGGGACAGCGTGCTTACGCTTTCTTT.

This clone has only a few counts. This CDR3 reads CASSEEGRGTDTQYF. The CDR3 DNA reads as TGTGCCAGCAGCGAGGAGGGAAGGGGCACAGATACGCAGTATTTT. The chain employs TRBV5-6 and TRBJ2-3, with TRBD2 as a possible D gene (6 bases). V dropped 4 bases and J dropped 1 base, with 13 bases sitting between them. CDR1 and CDR2 (germline): SGHDT, YYEEEE. The CDR3 length is 15 residues.